These 14 T cell receptor beta chains originate from one sample sequenced in a study of graft-versus-host responses after intestinal transplantation. Libraries were prepared by immunoSEQ multiplex PCR; TCRdb keeps only in-frame clonotypes and omits some of them. The table shows about 14,000 clones, with 84% occurring only once. Sample: PBMCs, taken after intestinal transplantation. Every receptor here comes from a human patient who received an intestinal transplant, so some T cells may come from the graft donor.

This clone was counted only a few times. J is TRBJ2-3 and V is TRBV5-3; maybe TRBD1 (6 bases). TRBV5-3 counts as an open reading frame of uncertain function. Deletions cut 2 bases from V and 0 bases from J, with 16 bases between. The CDR3 loop spans 17 amino acids. CDR3 residues: CARSFKGQPASTDTQYF. The DNA of the CDR3 is TGTGCCAGAAGCTTTAAAGGACAGCCCGCTAGCACAGATACGCAGTATTTT.

The chain recombines TRBV7-3 with TRBJ2-7; D is possibly TRBD1 or TRBD2 (5 bases each). Between the trimmed V and J ends, which lost 5 bases and 6 bases, there was a span of 14 bases. This CDR3 has 13 residues. The germline V gene encodes CDR1 SGHTA and CDR2 FQGTGA. CDR3 region: CASSDGYGGEQYF. Written as DNA, the CDR3 is TGTGCCAGCAGCGACGGGTATGGGGGCGAGCAGTACTTC.

The chain uses TRBV11-2 and TRBJ2-7; TRBD1 aligns across 7 bases. The CDR3 spans 12 residues. CDR1 and CDR2 from the germline V gene are SGHAT and FQNNGV. The J segment lost 2 bases and the V segment lost 5 bases, leaving 0 bases of the junction unmatched. DNA for the CDR3: TGTGCCAGCAGCACAGGGGCCTACGAGCAGTACTTC. This codes for CASSTGAYEQYF. Looking up the rest from reference TRBV11-2 and TRBJ2-7 gives the full variable domain: EAGVAQSPRYKIIEKRQSVAFWCNPISGHATLYWYQQILGQGPKLLIQFQNNGVVDDSQLPKDRFSAERLKGVDSTLKIQPAKLEDSAVYLCASSTGAYEQYFGPGTRLTVT.

V gene TRBV11-2 combines with J gene TRBJ2-3; 9 nucleotides align to TRBD2. Germline CDR1 reads SGHAT; CDR2 reads FQNNGV. V lost 3 bases and J lost 10; bases outside the gene matches: 2. The CDR3 spans 12 residues. This chain's CDR3 is CASSFGTSPQYF. The CDR3 DNA is TGTGCCAGCAGCTTCGGGACTAGCCCGCAGTATTTT.

The rearrangement joins TRBV6-5 to TRBJ1-2, with 7 positions matching TRBD1. V was clipped by 6 bases and J by 4 bases; unmatched bases: 5. The CDR3 has 13 amino acids. In germline, CDR1 is MNHEY, CDR2 SVGAGI. CDR3 amino acids: CASSPDRTYGYTF. Here the CDR3 DNA reads TGTGCCAGCAGCCCGGACAGGACCTATGGCTACACCTTC.

The table lists this clone with a count of one. The V and J genes are TRBV6-5 and TRBJ2-7, with a tentative D call TRBD1 (6 bases). The ends were cut back, 4 bases at V and 6 bases at J, with 13 bases in the middle. This CDR3 has 13 residues. Germline V CDR1 and CDR2: MNHEY, SVGAGI. The CDR3 nucleotides read TGTGCCAGCAGTTCTACAGGGTCCGTCGAGCAGTACTTC. Its translation: CASSSTGSVEQYF.

The chain joins TRBV6-5 to TRBJ1-1, with D hard to call. This CDR3 region has 15 residues. Per germline, CDR1 MNHEY and CDR2 SVGAGI. V was clipped by 8 bases and J by 8 bases, with 24 bases between them. The CDR3 region has the DNA TGTGCCAGCTGGACCCGGGGTCTGGATCTATCCGAAGCTTTCTTT. Residues: CASWTRGLDLSEAFF.

This chain connects TRBV2 to TRBJ1-1; 7 nucleotides line up with TRBD1. V lost 1 base, J lost 4 bases, and 3 bases stayed unmatched. Germline loops: CDR1 SNHLY, CDR2 FYNNEI. The CDR3 is 14 residues long. The CDR3 DNA follows: TGTGCCAGCAGTGAAGGCTACAGGGGCACTGAAGCTTTCTTT. Translating it yields CASSEGYRGTEAFF.

The V gene is TRBV6-1, the J gene TRBJ2-5, with TRBD1 matching over 8 bases. Losses at the gene ends were 6 bases for V and 3 bases for J; bases not matched to a gene: 9. This CDR3 contains 15 residues. Germline values: CDR1 MNHNS, CDR2 SASEGT. CDR3 loop: CASRGTGQGKETQYF. Here the CDR3 DNA reads TGTGCCAGCAGGGGCACCGGACAGGGAAAAGAGACCCAGTACTTC.

This chain joins TRBV7-9 and TRBJ2-7; the D gene is possibly TRBD2 (5 bases). Per germline, CDR1 SEHNR and CDR2 FQNEAQ (reference sequence). The CDR3 is made up of 15 amino acids. Trimming pared 3 bases from V and 3 bases from J, leaving 15 bases between. The CDR3: CASSFAASRHYEQYF. In DNA form, the CDR3 reads TGTGCCAGCAGCTTCGCGGCTAGCAGACACTACGAGCAGTACTTC.

The chain uses TRBV4-2 and TRBJ1-1; D uncertain. Germline CDR1 LGHNA, CDR2 YNFKEQ. V was clipped by 4 bases and J by 8 bases, with 11 bases between them. The CDR3 has 12 amino acids. CDR3 DNA sequence: TGTGCCAGCAGCCCAAGGACGGAGGAAGCTTTCTTT. Translating it yields CASSPRTEEAFF.

This clone was picked up one time. The chain carries TRBV7-3 and TRBJ1-2; D ambiguous. Trimming shortened V by 2 bases and J by 4 bases, and 17 bases separated the two germline ends. CDR1 is SGHTA and CDR2 is FQGTGA in the germline V gene. The CDR3 is made up of 16 amino acids. The CDR3 region is CASSLGRPGSGYGYTF. The CDR3 DNA reads as TGTGCCAGCAGCTTAGGCAGGCCTGGGTCGGGCTATGGCTACACCTTC.

The genes are TRBV19 and TRBJ2-5, with D possibly called TRBD1 or TRBD2 (5 bases each). CDR1 and CDR2 from the germline V gene are LNHDA and SQIVND (reference sequence). V lost 2 bases and J 4 bases, leaving 17 bases between the germline ends. The CDR3 loop spans 16 amino acids. The CDR3 DNA follows: TGTGCCAGTAGTATAATGGGACCCGCGTCTCGAGAGACCCAGTACTTC. Translating it yields CASSIMGPASRETQYF. Supplemented by reference TRBV19 and TRBJ2-5, the full variable domain reads DGGITQSPKYLFRKEGQNVTLSCEQNLNHDAMYWYRQDPGQGLRLIYYSQIVNDFQKGDIAEGYSVSREKKESFPLTVTSAQKNPTAFYLCASSIMGPASRETQYFGPGTRLLVL.

This chain connects TRBV29-1 to TRBJ1-2; D perhaps matches TRBD1 (6 bases). The CDR3 totals 15 residues. Germline V gene lookup returns CDR1 SQVTM and CDR2 ANQGSEA. V was pared by 4 bases and J by 4 bases, with 19 bases between. CDR3 in amino acids: CSVVQGQLLSYGYTF. The CDR3 nucleotides are TGCAGCGTTGTACAGGGCCAGCTCCTATCCTATGGCTACACCTTC.